The 17 T cell receptor beta chains below all came from one sample that was sequenced in a study of graft-versus-host responses after intestinal transplantation. Generated by immunoSEQ multiplex PCR, the TCRdb table keeps only in-frame clones and is missing some. The sample lists 29,000 or so clones, approximately 80% occurring once. Processing was applied to graft tissue in order to liberate intraepithelial and lamina propria lymphocytes. The material was ileum tissue, obtained 98 days after intestinal transplantation. The receptor source for this set is a human patient who received an intestinal transplant, so some T cells may come from the graft donor.

This clone rates as large. The genes are TRBV28 and TRBJ1-1, with TRBD1 matching over 7 bases. Trimming cost V 8 bases and J 0 bases; bases outside gene matches: 6. Germline V CDR1 and CDR2: MDHEN, SYDVKM. The CDR3 totals 14 residues. This CDR3 is CASWGQPMNTEAFF. CDR3 in DNA: TGTGCCAGCTGGGGACAGCCCATGAACACTGAAGCTTTCTTT.

This sequence joins TRBV6-1 and TRBJ1-5; 8 bases are a match to TRBD1. Trimming took 4 bases from V and 4 from J; bases not matched to a gene: 6. The V gene's germline CDR1 is MNHNS and CDR2 SASEGT. The CDR3 loop spans 15 amino acids. DNA for the CDR3: TGTGCCAGCAGTGCCCGGACAGGGCCTAATCAGCCCCAGCATTTT. Protein sequence: CASSARTGPNQPQHF.

The chain joins TRBV30 to TRBJ1-2; 8 bases match TRBD1. CDR1 is GTSNPN and CDR2 is SVGIG in the germline V gene (reference sequence). Losses at the gene ends were 3 bases for V and 4 bases for J; bases not matched to a gene: 4. This CDR3 contains 13 residues. CDR3 DNA: TGTGCCTGGAGCCAGGGGGCGTTCTATGGCTACACCTTC. This translates into CAWSQGAFYGYTF.

The chain uses TRBV4-1 and TRBJ1-1; tentative D call: TRBD1 (6 bases). Trimming took off 3 bases at V and 0 bases at J, with 17 bases between the two ends. Germline V gives CDR1 MGHRA, CDR2 YSYEKL. The CDR3 is 17 amino acids. This CDR3 reads CASSHPRGGHVNTEAFF. The CDR3 region has the DNA TGCGCCAGCAGCCATCCTCGGGGGGGCCATGTGAACACTGAAGCTTTCTTT.

This clone turned up a few times. The chain carries TRBV10-3 and TRBJ1-2, with unresolved D. CDR3 length: 15 amino acids. CDR1 and CDR2 from the germline V gene are ENHRY and SYGVKD. Between the trimmed V and J ends, which lost 8 bases and 3 bases, there was a span of 19 bases. CDR3 DNA: TGTGCCATCGTGGGGAGTTTGGGCCTAGACTATGGCTACACCTTC. It translates to CAIVGSLGLDYGYTF.

V and J are TRBV2 and TRBJ2-1; D possibly corresponds to TRBD1 (6 bases). Germline V CDR1 and CDR2: SNHLY, FYNNEI. The CDR3 is made up of 16 amino acids. Trimming removed 5 bases from V and 0 bases from J, with 14 bases in between. CDR3 sequence: CASSTGQTSSYNEQFF. In DNA form, the CDR3 reads TGTGCCAGCAGTACAGGACAGACGAGCTCCTACAATGAGCAGTTCTTC. The variable domain in full, with the rest retrieved from reference TRBV2 and TRBJ2-1, is EPEVTQTPSHQVTQMGQEVILRCVPISNHLYFYWYRQILGQKVEFLVSFYNNEISEKSEIFDDQFSVERPDGSNFTLKIRSTKLEDSAMYFCASSTGQTSSYNEQFFGPGTRLTVL.

The chain combines TRBV5-4 with TRBJ2-5; D might be TRBD1 (6 bases). V lost 0 bases to trimming and J lost 3 bases, with 12 bases between them. CDR1 and CDR2 (germline): SGHNT, YYREEE (reference sequence). This CDR3 is 15 amino acids long. The CDR3: CASSLGGRDKETQYF. The CDR3 region has the DNA TGTGCCAGCAGCTTGGGCGGCAGGGACAAAGAGACCCAGTACTTC.

V and J are TRBV2 and TRBJ2-1; D is uncertain. This CDR3 contains 12 residues. Germline V gene lookup returns CDR1 SNHLY and CDR2 FYNNEI. Trimming stripped 6 bases from V and 2 bases from J, with 5 bases between. The CDR3 protein is CASRGPYNEQFF. CDR3 sequence (DNA): TGTGCCAGCAGGGGCCCCTACAATGAGCAGTTCTTC.

This chain joins TRBV4-1 and TRBJ1-1; D gene unclear. Germline assignment: CDR1 MGHRA and CDR2 YSYEKL. The V and J ends lost 1 base and 1 base respectively, with 7 bases between them. This CDR3 is 14 amino acids long. In DNA form, the CDR3 reads TGCGCCAGCAGCCAAGTGGAGGAGAACACTGAAGCTTTCTTT. Translation: CASSQVEENTEAFF.

This clone was detected only a few times. This chain links TRBV6-6 with TRBJ1-2, with TRBD1 matching over 10 bases. Germline assignment: CDR1 MNHNY and CDR2 SVGAGI (reference sequence). The CDR3 runs 16 residues. Losses at the gene ends were 0 bases for V and 8 bases for J; bases not matched to a gene: 9. CDR3 nucleotides: TGTGCCAGCAGTTACTCGCCGGGACAGGGGATGTACGGCTACACCTTC. It encodes CASSYSPGQGMYGYTF.

V is TRBV7-7 and J is TRBJ2-1, with 8 nucleotides matching TRBD2. V was clipped by 5 bases and J by 6 bases; unmatched bases: 18. The CDR3 totals 18 residues. The germline gives CDR1 SSHAT, CDR2 FNYEAQ (reference sequence). CDR3 DNA: TGTGCCAGCAGCCGCTGGGAGGACCCGGGACTAGTAGGCAATGAGCAGTTCTTC. This encodes CASSRWEDPGLVGNEQFF.

This clone appeared once. This chain connects TRBV7-3 to TRBJ1-2; D is undetermined. V was shortened by 5 bases and J by 4 bases, with 14 bases between the two germline ends. CDR3 size: 14 residues. CDR1 and CDR2 from the germline V gene are SGHTA and FQGTGA. In DNA form, the CDR3 reads TGTGCCAGCAGCCAACTCGGACGGTTCTATGGCTACACCTTC. Amino acid sequence: CASSQLGRFYGYTF.

J is TRBJ2-1 and V is TRBV6-1, with TRBD1 matching over 12 bases. The CDR3 is 15 residues long. Germline V gene sequence: CDR1 MNHNS, CDR2 SASEGT. With V trimmed by 6 bases and J by 7 bases, 7 bases remained unmatched. The CDR3: CASRGGQGALNEQFF. In DNA, the CDR3 is TGTGCCAGCAGGGGGGGACAGGGGGCTCTGAATGAGCAGTTCTTC.

This sequence joins TRBV5-6 and TRBJ1-4; D gene uncertain. The CDR3 extends over 15 amino acids. The V end lost 4 bases, the J end lost 0 bases, and 10 bases lay between the germline ends. Germline CDR1 is SGHDT and CDR2 is YYEEEE. The CDR3 DNA reads as TGTGCCAGCAGCCTTGACCATTCAACTAATGAAAAACTGTTTTTT. Its translation is CASSLDHSTNEKLFF.

J is TRBJ2-5 and V is TRBV10-1; tentatively, D is TRBD2 (7 bases). V was pared by 0 bases and J by 2 bases, with 16 bases between. The CDR3 is 17 residues long. Germline CDR1 WNHNN, CDR2 SYGVQD (reference sequence). The CDR3 bases are TGCGCCAGCAGTGAGTCGACAGGCGGGGGAGATCAAGAGACCCAGTACTTC. It codes for CASSESTGGGDQETQYF.

This sequence joins TRBV7-9 and TRBJ2-3; D call uncertain. CDR1 is SEHNR, CDR2 FQNEAQ, per germline (reference sequence). Trimming took off 7 bases at V and 3 bases at J, with 5 bases between the two ends. The CDR3 is made up of 11 amino acids. The CDR3 DNA is TGTGCCAGCATTTTAACAGATACGCAGTATTTT. Residues: CASILTDTQYF.

CDR3 sequence (DNA): TGTGCCAGCAGCGGTATGATCAATCTCGGAAAGACCTATGGCTACACCTTC. Encoded protein: CASSGMINLGKTYGYTF. This chain connects TRBV11-3 to TRBJ1-2; D unresolved. V lost 5 bases and J lost 4, with 23 bases in between. The CDR3 has 17 amino acids. The germline V gene encodes CDR1 SGHNT and CDR2 YENEEA.